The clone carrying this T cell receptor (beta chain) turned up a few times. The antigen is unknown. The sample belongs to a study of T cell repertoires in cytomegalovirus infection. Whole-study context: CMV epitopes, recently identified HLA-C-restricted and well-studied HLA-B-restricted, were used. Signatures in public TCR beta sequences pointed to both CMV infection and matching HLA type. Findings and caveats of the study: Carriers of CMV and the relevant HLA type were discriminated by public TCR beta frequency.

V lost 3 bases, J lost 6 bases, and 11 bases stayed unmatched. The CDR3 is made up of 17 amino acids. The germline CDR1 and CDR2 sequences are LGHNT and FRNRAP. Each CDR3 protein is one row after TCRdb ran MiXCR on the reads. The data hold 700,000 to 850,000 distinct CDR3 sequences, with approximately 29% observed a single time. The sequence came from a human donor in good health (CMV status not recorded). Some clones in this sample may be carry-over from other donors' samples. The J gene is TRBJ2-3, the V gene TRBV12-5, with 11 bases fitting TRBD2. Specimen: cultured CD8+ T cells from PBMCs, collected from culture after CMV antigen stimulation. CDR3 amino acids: CASGFYSGGALSDTQYF. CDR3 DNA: TGTGCTAGTGGTTTCTATAGCGGGGGGGCCCTCAGTGATACGCAGTATTTT.